This TCR beta chain was identified in a study of shared clonotypes between healthy human individuals. Germline CDR1 MDHEN, CDR2 SYDVKM. This CDR3 comprises 11 residues. V lost 4 bases and J lost 4, with 5 bases in between. The study separated CD4+ cells into CD45RA+ naive and CD45RA-negative memory subsets. Execution of the assay was at deep level. Libraries were prepared by immunoSEQ multiplex PCR; TCRdb keeps only in-frame clonotypes and omits some of them. Among around 600,000 clones listed, about 96% were seen once. Points from the study as a whole: Generally, naive subsets (rather than memory subsets) showed larger estimated richness.

For this clone: The target antigen is unknown. This specimen includes other DNA sequences encoding the same CDR3.

V gene TRBV28 combines with J gene TRBJ2-7; the D is unclear. The receptor was isolated from a woman aged 25 to 39 in good health. Sequenced: naive CD4+ T cells sorted from blood. Sample subset: CD45RA+ positively selected. The CDR3 loop is CASSSSYEQYF. DNA for the CDR3: TGTGCCAGCAGTTCATCTTACGAGCAGTACTTC.